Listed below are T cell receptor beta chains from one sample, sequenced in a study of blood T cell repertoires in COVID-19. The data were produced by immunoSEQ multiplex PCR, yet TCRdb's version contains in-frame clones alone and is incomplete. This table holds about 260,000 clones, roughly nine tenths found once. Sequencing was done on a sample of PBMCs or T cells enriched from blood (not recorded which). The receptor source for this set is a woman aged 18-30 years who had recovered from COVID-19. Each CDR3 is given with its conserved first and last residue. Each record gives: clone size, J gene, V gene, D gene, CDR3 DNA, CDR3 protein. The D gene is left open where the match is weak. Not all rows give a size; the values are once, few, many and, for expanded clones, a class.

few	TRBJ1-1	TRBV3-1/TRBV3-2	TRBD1	TGTGCCAGCAGTCAGGGGGCTTGGGAAACTGAAGCTTTCTTT	CASSQGAWETEAFF
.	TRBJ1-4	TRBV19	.	TGTGCCAGTAGTATTCAGGGTTCTAATGAAAAACTGTTTTTT	CASSIQGSNEKLFF
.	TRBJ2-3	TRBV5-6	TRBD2	TGTGCCAGCAGCCCCGGACTAGTTTACACAGATACGCAGTATTTT	CASSPGLVYTDTQYF
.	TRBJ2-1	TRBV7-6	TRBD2	TGTGCCAGCAGCTCGGGACTAGCGGGGGCAATCTACAATGAGCAGTTCTTC	CASSSGLAGAIYNEQFF
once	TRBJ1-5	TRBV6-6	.	TGTGCCAGCAGTTTGACAGTATATCAGCCCCAGCATTTT	CASSLTVYQPQHF
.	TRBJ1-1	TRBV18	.	TGTGCCAGCTCACCACCGAAACAGGGGAACACTGAAGCTTTCTTT	CASSPPKQGNTEAFF
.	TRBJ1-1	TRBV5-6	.	TGTGCCAGCAGCCCCCGCACGGGATGGGCCACTGAAGCTTTCTTT	CASSPRTGWATEAFF
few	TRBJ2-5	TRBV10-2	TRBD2	TGCGCCAGCAGACCCCTAGCGGCCCAAGAGACCCAGTACTTC	CASRPLAAQETQYF
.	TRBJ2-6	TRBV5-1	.	TGCGCCAGCAGCGCAGGTCTCCACTCTGGGGCCAACGTCCTGACTTTC	CASSAGLHSGANVLTF
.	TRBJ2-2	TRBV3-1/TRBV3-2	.	TGTGCCAGCAGCCGAGGTGGGAACACCGGGGAGCTGTTTTTT	CASSRGGNTGELFF
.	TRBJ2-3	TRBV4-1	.	TGCGCCAGCAGCCAAGACCCCAGGCTAGATACGCAGTATTTT	CASSQDPRLDTQYF
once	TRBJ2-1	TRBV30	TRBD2	TGTGCCTGGAGTGTCCTCCAAGAGGGACTATCTAGCGGGAGGCACAATGAGCAGTTCTTC	CAWSVLQEGLSSGRHNEQFF
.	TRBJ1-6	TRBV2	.	TGTGCCAGCAGGGACATCCGGGGAGGGAGGTATAATTCACCCCTCCACTTT	CASRDIRGGRYNSPLHF
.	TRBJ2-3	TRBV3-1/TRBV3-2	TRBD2	TGTGCCAGCAGCCAAGATTATACGGCTAGCGGGGGCCGCGATACGCAGTATTTT	CASSQDYTASGGRDTQYF